This T cell receptor (beta chain) was sequenced in a study of tumor-infiltrating lymphocytes in primary liver carcinoma. Overall study results and limits: Merely about 7-25% of top clones occurred in all five tumor regions.

The CDR3 totals 17 residues. Germline CDR1 SQVTM, CDR2 ANQGSEA. The authors made TCR beta cDNA from about 500 ng total RNA with a constant-region primer. ARM-PCR was slightly modified, and three nested multiplex PCR rounds with it gave rise to the TCR beta libraries. PCR rounds one and two used TRBV1-TRBV30 forward primers with a C-beta reverse primer for 10 cycles each. A single record per CDR3 protein comes from TCRdb applying MiXCR to the multiplex PCR reads. Counted here are about 100,000 distinct CDR3 sequences, 55% to 80% occurring once; the ten biggest clones make up around 12%. Each 20-30 mg portion of unsorted bulk tissue served as the source for co-extraction of RNA and DNA. A note on this clonotype: The target antigen is unknown. The junction departs from germline at one end; a sequencing error may be responsible.

Specimen: liver tumor tissue from sampling region 2. Specified subset: tumor region T2, inferior pole. The source is a woman in her sixties with primary liver carcinoma and hepatitis B virus infection. The rearrangement uses TRBV29-1 and TRBJ2-1; D gene unclear. In nucleotides, the CDR3 is TGCAGCGATGAAGATGCTGGGCACTTCTACAACTACAATGAGCAGTTCTTC. This translates into CSDEDAGHFYNYNEQFF.